In this sample, the clone carrying this T cell receptor beta chain turned up a few times. Its antigen is not known. The sample is drawn from a study of regulatory T cells in long-lasting Graves disease. Regarding time point: persistent/refractory GD, antithyroid drugs over 5 years with positive TRAb. Extracted PBMC RNA gave rise to the TCR library. Arm-PCR of CDR3 regions and iRepertoire HTBI primers were used to build TCR beta libraries. TCRdb re-called the multiplex PCR reads with MiXCR, one entry per CDR3 protein. The sample lists a few hundred thousand distinct CDR3 sequences, around a quarter occurring once. V shed 7 bases, J shed 0 bases, and the junction held 6 bases outside the gene matches. CDR3 length: 14 amino acids. The V gene's germline CDR1 is DFQATT and CDR2 SNEGSKA (reference sequence). Study-wide results and caveats: Among the persistent patients, 2,500 to 3,000 public clonotypes were shared, more than the 750 to 1,000 shared among new patients.

The material sequenced was peripheral blood mononuclear cells (PBMCs), taken when the disease was refractory, from a patient treated with antithyroid drugs. The sequence came from a female donor with Graves disease. V usage is TRBV20-1 and J usage is TRBJ2-1; TRBD2 matches 7 bases. CDR3 in amino acids: CSVGGTSSYNEQFF. CDR3 bases: TGCAGTGTCGGGGGGACGAGCTCCTACAATGAGCAGTTCTTC.